Presented here are 27 T cell receptor beta chains from one specimen sequenced in a study of T-cell memory formation after mild COVID-19. MiXCR was run by TCRdb on the 5' RACE reads, yielding one entry per CDR3 protein. The sample has about 210,000 distinct CDR3 sequences; 27% are singletons. Material: PBMCs or a T cell subset sorted from them (not recorded which). The receptors originated from an adult woman who had mild COVID-19 (a few samples of this study predate the infection). Cell type and time point are not known.

In regard to this clonotype: A single base separates this from a much larger clone, so it may be a read error. The chain links TRBV5-4 to TRBJ2-1; the D is unclear. This CDR3 is built from 12 residues. The V gene's germline CDR1 is SGHNT and CDR2 YYREEE (reference sequence). Trimming cost V 4 bases and J 4 bases, with 6 bases left between them. In DNA, the CDR3 is TGTGCCAGCAGCCAAGAGTACAATGAGCAGTTCTTC. Translated, it gives CASSQEYNEQFF.

This clonotype has more than one count but fewer than ten. V is TRBV18 and J is TRBJ2-7, with a weak D call TRBD2 (6 bases). Germline CDR1 and CDR2: KGHSH and LQKENI. V lost 5 bases and J 3 bases, leaving 14 bases between the germline ends. The length of the CDR3 is 14 residues. The chain's CDR3 is CASSTGVGRYEQYF. The CDR3 coding sequence is TGTGCCAGCTCAACGGGAGTAGGCCGCTACGAGCAGTACTTC.

A remark on this clonotype: Compared with germline, one end of the junction differs, possibly owing to a read error. This chain uses TRBV2 with TRBJ1-3; D remains ambiguous. The CDR3 consists of 12 residues. CDR1 and CDR2 (germline): SNHLY, FYNNEI. For the CDR3, the DNA is TGTGCCAGCAGACTACCTGGCAACACCATATATTTT. It yields the protein CASRLPGNTIYF.

This clonotype has at least ten counts. The junction differs from germline at one of its ends, possibly a read error. This rearrangement joins TRBV5-1 to TRBJ2-7; 10 bases are shared with TRBD2. CDR3 length: 14 amino acids. Germline-derived CDR1 and CDR2 are SGHRS and YFSETQ. CDR3 DNA sequence: TGTGCCAGCAGCTTAGCGGGAGGCTCCTACGAGCAGTACTTC. It translates to CASSLAGGSYEQYF.

V and J are TRBV7-9 and TRBJ1-5; 7 bases agree with TRBD1. Germline CDR1 is SEHNR and CDR2 is FQNEAQ (reference sequence). J gave up 2 bases and V 5 bases, and 0 bases lay outside the gene matches. The CDR3 has 13 residues. CDR3 region: CASSDRGNQPQHF. The CDR3 bases are TGTGCCAGCAGCGACAGGGGCAATCAGCCCCAGCATTTT.

This clonotype showed up just a few times. The gene calls are TRBV7-6 and TRBJ1-1, with unresolved D. This CDR3 spans 13 amino acids. The germline CDR1 and CDR2 sequences are SGHVS and FNYEAQ. V shed 1 base and J shed 3 bases, with 6 bases lying between them. This CDR3 reads CASSLVEYTEAFF. The CDR3 DNA follows: TGTGCCAGCAGCTTAGTAGAGTACACTGAAGCTTTCTTT.

This clonotype was detected only a few times. J is TRBJ2-1 and V is TRBV18; D gene unclear. The length of the CDR3 is 15 residues. Deletions cut 1 base from V and 6 bases from J, with 13 bases between. The germline gives CDR1 KGHSH, CDR2 LQKENI. The DNA for the CDR3 is TGTGCCAGCTCACCACAGAACACGCTGGGCAATGAGCAGTTCTTC. This sequence encodes CASSPQNTLGNEQFF.

The chain carries TRBV12-3 or TRBV12-4 and TRBJ2-3, with D perhaps TRBD2 (5 bases). This CDR3 comprises 13 residues. Trimming shortened V by 3 bases and J by 7 bases, and 11 bases separated the two germline ends. The CDR3 spells CASSLGETHTQYF. DNA for the CDR3: TGTGCCAGCAGTTTGGGAGAAACTCATACGCAGTATTTT.

The CDR3 nucleotides read TGTGCCAGCAGCTTGGGCTGGAACTATGGCTACACCTTC. This encodes CASSLGWNYGYTF. The chain couples TRBV5-6 to TRBJ1-2; D gene ambiguous. This CDR3 has 13 residues. Germline assignment: CDR1 SGHDT and CDR2 YYEEEE. With 0 bases removed from V and 2 bases from J, the gap between germline ends came to 5 bases.

V and J are TRBV7-6 and TRBJ1-1; tentatively, D is TRBD1 (5 bases). Trimming removed 5 bases at V and 4 bases at J, with 20 bases between. Germline V CDR1 and CDR2: SGHVS, FNYEAQ. The CDR3 has 16 residues. CDR3 sequence: CASSQTISGMGTEAFF. DNA for the CDR3: TGTGCCAGCAGCCAAACGATATCAGGGATGGGCACTGAAGCTTTCTTT.

V gene TRBV7-2 combines with J gene TRBJ1-5; unclear D gene. V lost 3 bases, J lost 10 bases, and 7 bases lay in between. Germline-derived CDR1 and CDR2 are SGHTA and FQGNSA. This CDR3 has 11 residues. CDR3 DNA: TGTGCCAGCAGCTTTGATGGACCCCAGCATTTT. It is translated as CASSFDGPQHF.

This clonotype was seen a handful of times. This rearrangement joins TRBV6-1 to TRBJ1-5, with 10 bases aligning to TRBD1. The V and J ends lost 3 bases and 5 bases, in that order; junction bases with no gene match: 7. CDR1 and CDR2 (germline): MNHNS, SASEGT. This CDR3 region has 16 residues. CDR3 region: CASSENRDRGDQPQHF. DNA of the CDR3: TGTGCCAGCAGTGAGAACCGGGACAGGGGCGATCAGCCCCAGCATTTT.

About this clonotype itself: The conserved phenylalanine or tryptophan normally closing the CDR3 is absent here, so this likely arose from a read error. No DNA is shown, since the ends of the CDR3 on it are uncertain; the CDR3 is the one TCRdb lists. The V call is TRBV12-3 or TRBV12-4, the J call TRBJ2-5; the table names TRBD2, a call not compared with the DNA. The CDR3 comprises 14 residues, both ends counted. The CDR3 sequence: CASSSTGTSGGLAV.

The chain joins TRBV30 to TRBJ1-2; the D is unclear. Deletions cut 4 bases from V and 5 bases from J, with 17 bases between. The CDR3 has 14 residues. CDR1 is GTSNPN and CDR2 is SVGIG in the germline V gene (reference sequence). CDR3 sequence reads: CAWIPRPAGYGYTF. Written as DNA, the CDR3 is TGTGCCTGGATCCCTCGCCCTGCCGGTTATGGCTACACCTTC.

The V gene is TRBV7-2, the J gene TRBJ1-1; D remains unclear. V lost 1 base and J lost 1, with 10 bases in between. Germline CDR1 is SGHTA and CDR2 is FQGNSA. The CDR3 has 15 residues. CDR3 DNA: TGTGCCAGCAGCTTAGGGGCAAAACAGAACACTGAAGCTTTCTTT. Translation gives CASSLGAKQNTEAFF.

This clonotype occurred a few times. This sequence joins TRBV7-9 and TRBJ2-7; possible D gene TRBD1, 6 bases. Germline CDR1 and CDR2: SEHNR and FQNEAQ (reference sequence). The CDR3 extends over 15 amino acids. With 1 base removed from V and 5 bases from J, the gap between germline ends came to 15 bases. The chain's CDR3 is CASSLESTGFHEQYF. The DNA of the CDR3 is TGTGCCAGCAGCTTAGAGTCTACAGGGTTCCACGAGCAGTACTTC.

The CDR3 coding sequence is TGCACCGCCGACAGGGGTGAACAGTTCTTC. Its translation: CTADRGEQFF. The chain carries TRBV29-1 and TRBJ2-1; TRBD1 matches 8 bases. This CDR3 has 10 amino acids. Germline values: CDR1 SQVTM, CDR2 ANQGSEA.

The genes are TRBV6-5 and TRBJ2-7, with TRBD1 identical over 8 bases. Germline CDR1 MNHEY, CDR2 SVGAGI. The CDR3 is 15 residues long. With 2 bases clipped from V and 2 bases from J, the junction kept 5 bases outside the gene matches. CDR3 bases: TGTGCCAGCAGTTACGAACAGGGGGGTCCCTACGAGCAGTACTTC. Translation: CASSYEQGGPYEQYF.

The sample holds a few counts of this clonotype. The chain carries TRBV3-1 and TRBJ2-5, with D perhaps being TRBD1 or TRBD2 (6 bases each). The V gene's germline CDR1 is LGHDT and CDR2 YNNKEL (reference sequence). This CDR3 region has 15 residues. The V end was cut by 0 bases, the J end by 4 bases, with 12 bases between. CDR3 residues: CASSQDLGGGETQYF. The CDR3, as DNA: TGTGCCAGCAGCCAAGATCTCGGGGGCGGAGAGACCCAGTACTTC.

This rearrangement joins TRBV12-3 or TRBV12-4 to TRBJ2-7, with 7 bases lining up with TRBD1. The CDR3 spans 14 residues. V was pared by 5 bases and J by 3 bases, with 7 bases of the junction left unmatched. CDR3 protein: CASSPATGFYEQYF. The CDR3 DNA sequence: TGTGCCAGCAGTCCGGCGACAGGGTTCTACGAGCAGTACTTC.

The chain employs TRBV6-5 and TRBJ1-1; 7 bases match TRBD1. CDR3 length: 14 residues. V was clipped by 8 bases and J by 5 bases; unmatched bases: 11. Germline values: CDR1 MNHEY, CDR2 SVGAGI. For the CDR3, the DNA is TGTGCCAGCCGAAGACAGGGAGGGGGGACTGAAGCTTTCTTT. This sequence encodes CASRRQGGGTEAFF.

In this sample, this clonotype turned up a few times. The chain combines TRBV24-1 with TRBJ2-2; 8 nucleotides agree with TRBD1. Germline V gene data show CDR1 as KGHDR and CDR2 as SFDVKD. V gave up 4 bases and J gave up 6 bases; unmatched junction bases: 6. This CDR3 is 15 amino acids long. The CDR3 nucleotides read TGTGCCACCAGTGAAGCAGGGGGCAAGTCCGGGGAGCTGTTTTTT. Amino acids: CATSEAGGKSGELFF.

This clonotype was counted between two and nine times. V usage is TRBV12-3 or TRBV12-4 and J usage is TRBJ2-5; unclear D gene. This CDR3 has 14 amino acids. Trimming took 6 bases from V and 2 from J, leaving 13 bases between them. CDR3 nucleotides: TGTGCCAGCAGACGAAGGGCAATTCAAGAGACCCAGTACTTC. This encodes CASRRRAIQETQYF.

This clonotype was observed a handful of times. V and J are TRBV4-1 and TRBJ1-2, with D perhaps TRBD1 (6 bases). Germline CDR1 and CDR2: MGHRA and YSYEKL. Trimming cost V 4 bases and J 5 bases, with 26 bases left between them. The CDR3 length is 18 residues. CDR3 residues: CASSPGAGGASSSYGYTF. In nucleotides, the CDR3 is TGCGCCAGCAGCCCAGGGGCGGGGGGCGCGAGTTCGTCGTATGGCTACACCTTC.

This chain uses TRBV12-3 or TRBV12-4 with TRBJ2-1; D unresolved. V lost 8 bases, J lost 4 bases, and 18 bases lay in between. CDR3 size: 15 residues. The CDR3 spells CASVPYGRGYNEQFF. The CDR3 region has the DNA TGTGCCAGCGTCCCCTACGGCAGAGGATACAATGAGCAGTTCTTC.

The chain employs TRBV29-1 and TRBJ1-5; D gene uncertain. CDR3 length: 15 amino acids. V lost 3 bases to trimming and J lost 0 bases, with 12 bases between them. Germline V gene lookup returns CDR1 SQVTM and CDR2 ANQGSEA. The CDR3 nucleotides read TGCAGCGTTGATCACAGTGATCGTAGCAATCAGCCCCAGCATTTT. It codes for CSVDHSDRSNQPQHF.

This clonotype was seen repeatedly, ten times or more. The rearrangement uses TRBV7-9 and TRBJ2-5; possible D gene TRBD1, 5 bases. The germline V and J ends were trimmed by 6 bases and 5 bases, with 22 bases remaining between them. This CDR3 has 16 amino acids. CDR1 is SEHNR and CDR2 is FQNEAQ in the germline V gene (reference sequence). The CDR3 reads CASSRIGHPEGETQYF. The CDR3 DNA reads as TGTGCCAGCAGTCGCATAGGACATCCGGAAGGGGAGACCCAGTACTTC.